This T cell receptor beta chain was sequenced in a study of metastatic and nonmetastatic thyroid tumors (dated by TCRdb to the early 2020s). About the investigation overall: The researchers compared repertoires between peripheral blood samples and tumor or nodule tissue samples from patients with malignant or benign thyroid disease. Broader findings and caveats from the paper: TCR beta diversity was reported as significantly higher in malignant tumors than in benign nodules, in both blood and tumor samples.

On this clone: Its cognate antigen has yet to be identified. Base qualities are not at hand, and no much larger clone is one base apart.

No patient had received any treatment before thyroid surgery. Patient clinical samples collected from about 2011 to 2018 were retrospectively analysed using T-cell receptor beta sequencing. The library was generated by PCR. TCRdb shows the sequencer as Illumina HiSeq 4000. High-throughput sequencing was used to profile the CDR3 region of the TCR beta-chain in every patient. The study's own analysis went as follows. Drawing on CDR3 differences between clinicopathological groups, the researchers built a classifier meant to tell apart patients with distant-metastatic papillary thyroid cancer. Repertoire diversity was assessed with the Shannon index, and tumor-blood repertoire similarity with the Morisita-Horn index. The public sequencing data were trimmed at Q25 with fastp and processed into clonotypes with MiXCR by TCRdb, which kept only in-frame beta chains. These V and J calls are TCRdb output, not the study's own analysis. The sample data list fewer than 35,000 clones, and under 30% of these were observed just once. Approximately 30% of the sample is in the top ten clones.

The sequence derives from a female donor with papillary thyroid cancer or a benign thyroid nodule (not recorded which). Some clones in this sample may be carry-over from other donors' samples. Sequenced input: blood.

The sequenced DNA: TGTGCCACCAGTGATTTGTATACAGGGACGAATGAGCAGTTCTTC. Its protein reads: CATSDLYTGTNEQFF. The rearranged chain carries TRBV24-1 and TRBJ2-1; tentative D gene TRBD1, with 6 bases matching. CDR1 and CDR2, looked up from the germline V gene, are KGHDR and SFDVKD. Its CDR3 holds 15 amino acids, cysteine through phenylalanine. CDR3 DNA only is kept here, 45 bases in frame from base 1. The V end loses 0 bases and the J end loses 7 bases, and a stretch of 12 bases separates them.